Below, one T cell receptor (beta chain) is given with its context. Antigen unknown. This sample was taken from a study of T cells in Graves' hyperthyroidism and ophthalmopathy. In the study overall: Before treatment of any kind, peripheral blood was taken at initial diagnosis.

Sample collection date corresponds to first hyperthyroidism diagnosis, prior to any ophthalmopathy symptoms. PBMCs came from 9 to 10 ml fresh peripheral blood. Findings and limits, study-wide: Most thyroid clonotypes expanded above 0.001 appeared in blood too.

Amplified regions were TCR beta CDR3 sequences from RNA transcripts. The HTBI primer set served for first-round RT-PCR of the TCR CDR3. TCRdb fed the multiplex PCR reads into MiXCR, producing one record per CDR3 protein. The sample has 250,000 to 300,000 distinct CDR3 sequences, about 14% seen once. CDR3 size: 17 residues. Germline CDR1 is KGHDR and CDR2 is SFDVKD. With V trimmed by 4 bases and J by 5 bases, 10 bases remained unmatched. V gene TRBV24-1 combines with J gene TRBJ2-1; TRBD2 matches 10 bases. The specimen was blood. The clonotype comes from a woman aged 25-40 years with Graves' hyperthyroidism that later progressed to Graves' ophthalmopathy. The CDR3 spells CATSDRTSGEINNEQFF. The DNA for the CDR3 is TGTGCCACCAGTGACCGGACTAGCGGAGAGATTAACAATGAGCAGTTCTTC.